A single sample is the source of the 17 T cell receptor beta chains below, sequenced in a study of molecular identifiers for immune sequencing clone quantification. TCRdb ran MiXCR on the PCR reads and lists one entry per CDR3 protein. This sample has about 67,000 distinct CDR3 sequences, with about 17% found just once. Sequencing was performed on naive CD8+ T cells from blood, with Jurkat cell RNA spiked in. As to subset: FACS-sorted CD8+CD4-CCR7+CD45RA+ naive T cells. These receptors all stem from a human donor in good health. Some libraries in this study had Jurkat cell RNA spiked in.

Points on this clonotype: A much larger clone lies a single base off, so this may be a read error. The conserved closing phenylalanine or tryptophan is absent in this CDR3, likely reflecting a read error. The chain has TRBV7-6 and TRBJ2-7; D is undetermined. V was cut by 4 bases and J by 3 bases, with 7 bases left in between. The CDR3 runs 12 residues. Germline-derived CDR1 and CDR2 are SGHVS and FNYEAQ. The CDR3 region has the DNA TGTGCCAGCAGCTCTGAAAGCTACGAGCAGTACCTC. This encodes CASSSESYEQYL.

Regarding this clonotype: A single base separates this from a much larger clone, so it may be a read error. The CDR3 DNA reads TGCAGTGTGGACATGGGAACCTACGAGCAGTACTTC. Amino acid sequence: CSVDMGTYEQYF. V gene TRBV20-1 combines with J gene TRBJ2-7, with D perhaps matching TRBD1 (5 bases). The CDR3 length is 12 residues. Germline CDR1 is DFQATT and CDR2 is SNEGSKA (reference sequence). V lost 7 bases and J lost 2, with 12 bases in between.

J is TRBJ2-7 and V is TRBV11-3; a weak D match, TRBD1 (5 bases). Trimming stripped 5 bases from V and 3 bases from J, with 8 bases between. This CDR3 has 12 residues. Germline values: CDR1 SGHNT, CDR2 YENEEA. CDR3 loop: CASSDDSYEQYF. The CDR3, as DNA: TGTGCCAGCAGCGACGACAGCTACGAGCAGTACTTC.

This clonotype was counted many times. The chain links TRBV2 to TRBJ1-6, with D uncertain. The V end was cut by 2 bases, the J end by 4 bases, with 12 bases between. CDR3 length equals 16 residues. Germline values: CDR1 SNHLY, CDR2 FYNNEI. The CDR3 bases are TGTGCCAGCAGTGAATATGGGAGCGCATATAATTCACCCCTCCACTTT. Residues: CASSEYGSAYNSPLHF.

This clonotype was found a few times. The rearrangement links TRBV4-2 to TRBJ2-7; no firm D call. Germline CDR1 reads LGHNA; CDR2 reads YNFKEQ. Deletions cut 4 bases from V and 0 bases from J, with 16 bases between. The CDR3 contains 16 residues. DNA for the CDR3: TGTGCCAGCAGCCCCACAGTAGTATCGAGCTCCTACGAGCAGTACTTC. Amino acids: CASSPTVVSSSYEQYF.

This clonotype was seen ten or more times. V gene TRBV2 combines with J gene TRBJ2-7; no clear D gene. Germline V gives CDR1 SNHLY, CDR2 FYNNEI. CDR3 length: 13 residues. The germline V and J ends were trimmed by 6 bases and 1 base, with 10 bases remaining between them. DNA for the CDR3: TGTGCCAGCAGAAACGTCGAATCCTACGAGCAGTACTTC. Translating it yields CASRNVESYEQYF.

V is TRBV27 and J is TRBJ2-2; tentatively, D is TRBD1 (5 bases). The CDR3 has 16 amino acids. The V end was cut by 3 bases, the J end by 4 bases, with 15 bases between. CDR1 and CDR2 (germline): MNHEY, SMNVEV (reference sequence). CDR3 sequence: CASSFIQGSGTGELFF. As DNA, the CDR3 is TGTGCCAGCAGTTTCATTCAGGGATCGGGCACCGGGGAGCTGTTTTTT.

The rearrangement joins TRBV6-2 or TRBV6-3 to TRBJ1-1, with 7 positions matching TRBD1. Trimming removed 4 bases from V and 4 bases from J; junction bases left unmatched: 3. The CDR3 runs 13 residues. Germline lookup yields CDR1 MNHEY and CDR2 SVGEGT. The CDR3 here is CASSWGQSTEAFF. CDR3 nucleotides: TGTGCCAGCAGTTGGGGACAGAGCACTGAAGCTTTCTTT.

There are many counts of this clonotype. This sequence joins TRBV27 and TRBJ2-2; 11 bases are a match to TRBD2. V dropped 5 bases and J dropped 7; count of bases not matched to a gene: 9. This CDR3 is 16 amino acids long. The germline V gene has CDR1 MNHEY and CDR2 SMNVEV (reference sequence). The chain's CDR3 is CASSPLAGGWVGELFF. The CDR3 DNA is TGTGCCAGCAGTCCATTAGCGGGAGGGTGGGTCGGGGAGCTGTTTTTT.

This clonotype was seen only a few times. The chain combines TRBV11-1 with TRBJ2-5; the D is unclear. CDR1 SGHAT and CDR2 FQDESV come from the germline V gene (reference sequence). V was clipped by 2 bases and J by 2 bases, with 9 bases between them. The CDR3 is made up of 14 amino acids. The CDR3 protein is CASSLRSQQETQYF. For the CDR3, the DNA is TGTGCCAGCAGCTTAAGGTCCCAGCAAGAGACCCAGTACTTC.

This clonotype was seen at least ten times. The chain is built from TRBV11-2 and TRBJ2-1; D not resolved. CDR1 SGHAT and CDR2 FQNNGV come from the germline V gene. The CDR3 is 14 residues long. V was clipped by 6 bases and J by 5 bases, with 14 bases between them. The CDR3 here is CASSVITGDNEQFF. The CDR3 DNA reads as TGTGCCAGCAGTGTTATAACTGGTGACAATGAGCAGTTCTTC. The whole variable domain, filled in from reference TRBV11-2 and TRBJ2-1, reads EAGVAQSPRYKIIEKRQSVAFWCNPISGHATLYWYQQILGQGPKLLIQFQNNGVVDDSQLPKDRFSAERLKGVDSTLKIQPAKLEDSAVYLCASSVITGDNEQFFGPGTRLTVL.

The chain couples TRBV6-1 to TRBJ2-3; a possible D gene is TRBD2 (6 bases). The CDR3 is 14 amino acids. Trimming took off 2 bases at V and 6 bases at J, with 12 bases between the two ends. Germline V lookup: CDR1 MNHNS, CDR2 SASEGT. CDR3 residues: CASSERRSGDTQYF. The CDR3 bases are TGTGCCAGCAGTGAAAGGAGAAGCGGGGATACGCAGTATTTT.

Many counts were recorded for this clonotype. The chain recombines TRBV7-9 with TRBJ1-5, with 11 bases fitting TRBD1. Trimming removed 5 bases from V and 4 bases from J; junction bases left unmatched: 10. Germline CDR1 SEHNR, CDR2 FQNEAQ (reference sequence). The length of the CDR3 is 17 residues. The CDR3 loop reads CASSKTGTGGLNQPQHF. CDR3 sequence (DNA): TGTGCCAGCAGCAAAACCGGGACAGGGGGATTGAATCAGCCCCAGCATTTT.

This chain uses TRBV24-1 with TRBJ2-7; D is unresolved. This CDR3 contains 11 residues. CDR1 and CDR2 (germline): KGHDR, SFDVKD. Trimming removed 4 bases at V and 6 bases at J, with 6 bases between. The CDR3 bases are TGTGCCACCAGTGAAGGTGGCGAGCAGTACTTC. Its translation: CATSEGGEQYF.

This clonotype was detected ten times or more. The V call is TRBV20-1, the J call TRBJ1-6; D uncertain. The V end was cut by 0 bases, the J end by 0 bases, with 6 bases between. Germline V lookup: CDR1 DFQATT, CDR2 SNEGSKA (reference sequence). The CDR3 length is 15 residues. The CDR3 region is CSAREGFSYNSPLHF. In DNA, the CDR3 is TGCAGTGCTAGAGAGGGCTTCTCCTATAATTCACCCCTCCACTTT.

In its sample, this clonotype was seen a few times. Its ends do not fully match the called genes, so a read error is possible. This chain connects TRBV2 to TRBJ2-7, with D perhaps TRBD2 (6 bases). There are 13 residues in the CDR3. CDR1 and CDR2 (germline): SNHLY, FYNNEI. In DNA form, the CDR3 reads TGTGCCTGCAGGAGCGGCGGGACCTACGAGCAGTACTTC. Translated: CACRSGGTYEQYF.

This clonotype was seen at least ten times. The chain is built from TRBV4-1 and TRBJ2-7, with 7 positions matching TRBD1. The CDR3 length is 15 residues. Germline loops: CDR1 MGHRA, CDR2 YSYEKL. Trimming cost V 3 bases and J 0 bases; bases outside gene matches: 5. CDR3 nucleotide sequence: TGCGCCAGCAGCCATGGGGGACAGCACTCCTACGAGCAGTACTTC. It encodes CASSHGGQHSYEQYF.